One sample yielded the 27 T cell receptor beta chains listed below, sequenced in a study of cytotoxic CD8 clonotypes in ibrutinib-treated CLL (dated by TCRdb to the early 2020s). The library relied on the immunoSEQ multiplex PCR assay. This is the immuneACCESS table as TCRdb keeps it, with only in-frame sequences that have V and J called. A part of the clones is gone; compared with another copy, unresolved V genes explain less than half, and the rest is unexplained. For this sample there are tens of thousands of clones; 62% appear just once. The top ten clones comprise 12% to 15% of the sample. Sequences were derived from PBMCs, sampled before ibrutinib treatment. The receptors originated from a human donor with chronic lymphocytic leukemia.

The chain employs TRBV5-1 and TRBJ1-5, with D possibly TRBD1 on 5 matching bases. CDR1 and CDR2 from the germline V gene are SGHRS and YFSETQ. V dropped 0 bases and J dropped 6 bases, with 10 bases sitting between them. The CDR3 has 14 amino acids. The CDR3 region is CASSLGAGSQPQHF. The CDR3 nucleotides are TGCGCCAGCAGCTTGGGGGCAGGGAGTCAGCCCCAGCATTTT.

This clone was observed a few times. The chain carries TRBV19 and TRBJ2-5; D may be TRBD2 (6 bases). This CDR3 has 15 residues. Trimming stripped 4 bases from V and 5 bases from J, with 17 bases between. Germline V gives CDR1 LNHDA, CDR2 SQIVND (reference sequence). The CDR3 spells CASSSGTRGGETQYF. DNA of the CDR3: TGTGCCAGTAGTAGCGGGACTCGGGGTGGGGAGACCCAGTACTTC.

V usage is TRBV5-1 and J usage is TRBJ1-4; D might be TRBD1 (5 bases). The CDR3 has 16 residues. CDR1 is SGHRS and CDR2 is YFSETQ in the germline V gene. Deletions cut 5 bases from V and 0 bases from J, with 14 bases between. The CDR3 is CASSRLGQATNEKLFF. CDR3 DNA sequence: TGCGCCAGCAGTCGATTAGGACAAGCAACTAATGAAAAACTGTTTTTT.

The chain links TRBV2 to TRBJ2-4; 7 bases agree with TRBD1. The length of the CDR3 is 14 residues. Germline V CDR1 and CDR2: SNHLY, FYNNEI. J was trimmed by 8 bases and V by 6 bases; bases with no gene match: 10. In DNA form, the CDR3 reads TGTGCCAGCAGACCCCTCAGACAGGGCGACATTCAGTACTTC. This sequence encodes CASRPLRQGDIQYF.

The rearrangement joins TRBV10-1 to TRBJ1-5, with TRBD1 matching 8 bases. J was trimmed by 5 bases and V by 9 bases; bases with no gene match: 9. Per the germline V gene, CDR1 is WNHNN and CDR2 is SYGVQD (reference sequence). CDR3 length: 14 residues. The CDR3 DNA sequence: TGCGCCAGTGGGACAGGCAGGCCTTATCAGCCCCAGCATTTT. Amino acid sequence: CASGTGRPYQPQHF.

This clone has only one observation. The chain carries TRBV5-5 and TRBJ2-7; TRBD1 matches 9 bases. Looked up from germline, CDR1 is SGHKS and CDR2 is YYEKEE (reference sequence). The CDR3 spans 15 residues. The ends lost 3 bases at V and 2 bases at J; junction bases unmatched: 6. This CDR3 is CASSSRDREAYEQYF. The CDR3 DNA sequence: TGTGCCAGCAGCTCCCGGGACAGGGAGGCCTACGAGCAGTACTTC.

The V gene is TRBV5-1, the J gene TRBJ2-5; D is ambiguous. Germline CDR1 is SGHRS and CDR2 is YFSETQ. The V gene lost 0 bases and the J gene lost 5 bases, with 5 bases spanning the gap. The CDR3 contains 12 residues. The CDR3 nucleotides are TGCGCCAGCAGCTTGGCCGGGGAGACCCAGTACTTC. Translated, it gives CASSLAGETQYF.

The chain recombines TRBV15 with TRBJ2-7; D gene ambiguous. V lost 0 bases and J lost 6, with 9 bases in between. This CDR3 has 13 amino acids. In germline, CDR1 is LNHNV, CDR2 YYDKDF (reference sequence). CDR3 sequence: CATSRDGSSEQYF. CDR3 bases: TGTGCCACCAGCAGAGATGGTAGCTCCGAGCAGTACTTC.

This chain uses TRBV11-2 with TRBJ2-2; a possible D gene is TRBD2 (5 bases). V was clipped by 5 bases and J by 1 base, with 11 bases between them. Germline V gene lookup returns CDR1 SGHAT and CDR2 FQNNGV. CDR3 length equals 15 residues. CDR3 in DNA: TGTGCCAGCAGCCCGGACGGGGAGAACACCGGGGAGCTGTTTTTT. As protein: CASSPDGENTGELFF.

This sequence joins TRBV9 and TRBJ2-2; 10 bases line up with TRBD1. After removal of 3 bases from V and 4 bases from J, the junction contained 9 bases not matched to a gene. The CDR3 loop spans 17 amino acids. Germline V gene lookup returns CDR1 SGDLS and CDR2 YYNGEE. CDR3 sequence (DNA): TGTGCCAGCAGCGGGGACCGGGACAGGGGTACCACCGGGGAGCTGTTTTTT. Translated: CASSGDRDRGTTGELFF.

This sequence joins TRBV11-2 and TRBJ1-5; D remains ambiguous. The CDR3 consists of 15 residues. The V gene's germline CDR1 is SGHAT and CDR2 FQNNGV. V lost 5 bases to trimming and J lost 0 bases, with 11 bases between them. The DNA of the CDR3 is TGTGCCAGCAGCCTCAGCAGGTATAGCAATCAGCCCCAGCATTTT. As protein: CASSLSRYSNQPQHF.

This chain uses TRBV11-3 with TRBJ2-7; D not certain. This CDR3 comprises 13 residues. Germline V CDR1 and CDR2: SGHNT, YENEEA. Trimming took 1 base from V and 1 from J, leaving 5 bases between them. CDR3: CASSLAPSYEQYF. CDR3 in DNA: TGTGCCAGCAGCTTAGCACCTTCCTACGAGCAGTACTTC.

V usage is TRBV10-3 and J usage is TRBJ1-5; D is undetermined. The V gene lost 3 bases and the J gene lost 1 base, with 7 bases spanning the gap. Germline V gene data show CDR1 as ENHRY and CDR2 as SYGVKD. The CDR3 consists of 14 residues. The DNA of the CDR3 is TGTGCCATCAGTGACGCGTTGAGCAATCAGCCCCAGCATTTT. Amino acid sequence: CAISDALSNQPQHF.

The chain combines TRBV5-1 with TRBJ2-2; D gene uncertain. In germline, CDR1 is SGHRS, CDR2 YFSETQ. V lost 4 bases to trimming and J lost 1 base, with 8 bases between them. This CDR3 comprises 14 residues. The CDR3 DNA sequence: TGCGCCAGCAGCCAGTACCGGAACACCGGGGAGCTGTTTTTT. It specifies CASSQYRNTGELFF. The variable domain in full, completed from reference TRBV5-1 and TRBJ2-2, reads KAGVTQTPRYLIKTRGQQVTLSCSPISGHRSVSWYQQTPGQGLQFLFEYFSETQRNKGNFPGRFSGRQFSNSRSEMNVSTLELGDSALYLCASSQYRNTGELFFGEGSRLTVL.

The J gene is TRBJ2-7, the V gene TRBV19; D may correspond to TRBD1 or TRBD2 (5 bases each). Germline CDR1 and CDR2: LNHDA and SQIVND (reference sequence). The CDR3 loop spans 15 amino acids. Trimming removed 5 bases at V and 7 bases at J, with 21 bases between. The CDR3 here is CASSPPGRSLVEQYF. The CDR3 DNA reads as TGTGCCAGTAGTCCACCGGGACGGAGTCTTGTTGAGCAGTACTTC.

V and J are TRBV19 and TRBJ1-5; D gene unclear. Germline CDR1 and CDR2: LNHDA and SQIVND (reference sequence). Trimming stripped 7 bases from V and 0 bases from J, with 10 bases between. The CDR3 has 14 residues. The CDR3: CASTLTYSNQPQHF. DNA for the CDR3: TGTGCCAGTACCCTGACTTATAGCAATCAGCCCCAGCATTTT.

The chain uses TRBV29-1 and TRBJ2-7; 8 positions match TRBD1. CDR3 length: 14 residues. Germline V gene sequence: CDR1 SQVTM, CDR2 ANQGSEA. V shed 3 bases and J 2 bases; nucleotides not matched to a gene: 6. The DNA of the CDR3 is TGCAGCGTTGAGGTGACAGGGGTCCCCTACGAGCAGTACTTC. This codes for CSVEVTGVPYEQYF.

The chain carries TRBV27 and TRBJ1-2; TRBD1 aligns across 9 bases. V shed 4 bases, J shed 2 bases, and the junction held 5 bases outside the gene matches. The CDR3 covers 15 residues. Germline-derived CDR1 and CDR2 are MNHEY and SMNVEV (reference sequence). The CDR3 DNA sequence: TGTGCCAGCAGTTCACAGGGGGCTTCCAACTATGGCTACACCTTC. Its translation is CASSSQGASNYGYTF.

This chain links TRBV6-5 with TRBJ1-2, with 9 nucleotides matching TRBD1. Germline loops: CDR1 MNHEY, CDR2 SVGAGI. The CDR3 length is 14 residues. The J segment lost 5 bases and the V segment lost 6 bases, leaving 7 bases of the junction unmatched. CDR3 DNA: TGTGCCAGCAGAAAACAGGGGGCGGGGTATGGCTACACCTTC. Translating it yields CASRKQGAGYGYTF.

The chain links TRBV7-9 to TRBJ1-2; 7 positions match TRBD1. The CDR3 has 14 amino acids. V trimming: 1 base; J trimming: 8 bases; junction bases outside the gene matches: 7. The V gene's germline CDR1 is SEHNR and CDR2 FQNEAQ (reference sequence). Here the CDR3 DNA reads TGTGCCAGCAGCTTAGACGGACAGGTCGTAGGCTACACCTTC. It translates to CASSLDGQVVGYTF.

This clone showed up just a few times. For the CDR3, the DNA is TGTGCCAGCAAGGTCGTATTTTCGGCCAACGTCCTGACTTTC. This codes for CASKVVFSANVLTF. The gene calls are TRBV27 and TRBJ2-6; D not resolved. The CDR3 is 14 residues long. In germline, CDR1 is MNHEY, CDR2 SMNVEV (reference sequence). Trimming removed 7 bases at V and 6 bases at J, with 13 bases between.

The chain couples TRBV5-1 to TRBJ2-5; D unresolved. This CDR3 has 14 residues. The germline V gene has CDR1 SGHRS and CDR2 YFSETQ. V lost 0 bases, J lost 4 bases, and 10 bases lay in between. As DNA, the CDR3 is TGCGCCAGCAGCTTGGTTTCGGTCGCAGAGACCCAGTACTTC. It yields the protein CASSLVSVAETQYF.

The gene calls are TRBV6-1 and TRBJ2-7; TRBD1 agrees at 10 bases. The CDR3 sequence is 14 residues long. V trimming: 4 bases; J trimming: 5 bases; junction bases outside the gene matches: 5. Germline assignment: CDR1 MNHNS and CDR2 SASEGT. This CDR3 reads CASSARTGGDEQYF. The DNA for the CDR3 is TGTGCCAGCAGTGCCCGGACAGGGGGGGACGAGCAGTACTTC.

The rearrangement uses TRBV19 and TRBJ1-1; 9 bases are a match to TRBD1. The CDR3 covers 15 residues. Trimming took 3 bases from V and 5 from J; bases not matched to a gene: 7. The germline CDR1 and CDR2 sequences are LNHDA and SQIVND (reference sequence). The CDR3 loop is CASSMFRDRGTEAFF. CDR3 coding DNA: TGTGCCAGTAGTATGTTCAGAGACAGGGGGACTGAAGCTTTCTTT.

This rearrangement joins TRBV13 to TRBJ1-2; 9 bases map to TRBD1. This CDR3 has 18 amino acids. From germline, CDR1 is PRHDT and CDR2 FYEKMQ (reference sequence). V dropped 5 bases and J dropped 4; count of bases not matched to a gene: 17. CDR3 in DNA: TGTGCCAGCAGCGAGCGACAGGGGGGCGTCATAGTTGGCTATGGCTACACCTTC. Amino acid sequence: CASSERQGGVIVGYGYTF.

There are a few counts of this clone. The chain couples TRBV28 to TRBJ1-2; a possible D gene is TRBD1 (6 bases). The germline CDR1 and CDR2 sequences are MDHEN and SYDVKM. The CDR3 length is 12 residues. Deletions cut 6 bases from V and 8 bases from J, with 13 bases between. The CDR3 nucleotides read TGTGCCAGCAGCGGACAGCCGGTGGGCTACACCTTC. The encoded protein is CASSGQPVGYTF.

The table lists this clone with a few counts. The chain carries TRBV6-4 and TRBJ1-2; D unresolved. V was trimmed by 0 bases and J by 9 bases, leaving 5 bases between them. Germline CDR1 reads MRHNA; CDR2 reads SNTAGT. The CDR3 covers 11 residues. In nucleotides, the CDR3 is TGTGCCAGCAGTGACTCAGGGCGCTACACCTTC. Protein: CASSDSGRYTF.